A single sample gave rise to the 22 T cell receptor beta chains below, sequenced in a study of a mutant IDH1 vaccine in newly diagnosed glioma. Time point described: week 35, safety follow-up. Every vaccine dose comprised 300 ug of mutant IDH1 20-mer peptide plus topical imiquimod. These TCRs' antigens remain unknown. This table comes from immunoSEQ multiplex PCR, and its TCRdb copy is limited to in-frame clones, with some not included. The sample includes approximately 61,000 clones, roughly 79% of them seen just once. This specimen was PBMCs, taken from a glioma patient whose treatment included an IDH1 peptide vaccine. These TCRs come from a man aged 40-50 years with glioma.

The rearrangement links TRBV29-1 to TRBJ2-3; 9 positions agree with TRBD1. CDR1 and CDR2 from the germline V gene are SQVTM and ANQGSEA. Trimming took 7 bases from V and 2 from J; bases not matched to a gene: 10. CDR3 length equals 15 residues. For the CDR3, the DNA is TGCAGCGCTATAAGGACAGGGGCATACACAGATACGCAGTATTTT. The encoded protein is CSAIRTGAYTDTQYF.

The CDR3 DNA reads as TGCGCCAGCAGCTTGAAAGGACTAGCGGGAGCTGGCACAGATACGCAGTATTTT. It encodes CASSLKGLAGAGTDTQYF. The rearrangement uses TRBV5-1 and TRBJ2-3, with 13 nucleotides matching TRBD2. Germline assignment: CDR1 SGHRS and CDR2 YFSETQ. The trim removed 1 base at V and 1 base at J, leaving 6 bases unmatched. This CDR3 contains 18 residues.

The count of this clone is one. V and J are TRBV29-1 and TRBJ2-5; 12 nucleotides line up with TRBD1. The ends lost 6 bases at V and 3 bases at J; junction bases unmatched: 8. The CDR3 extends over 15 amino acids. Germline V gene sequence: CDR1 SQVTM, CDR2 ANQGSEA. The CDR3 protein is CSVAAGTGGKETQYF. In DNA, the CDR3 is TGCAGCGTAGCGGCCGGGACAGGGGGCAAAGAGACCCAGTACTTC.

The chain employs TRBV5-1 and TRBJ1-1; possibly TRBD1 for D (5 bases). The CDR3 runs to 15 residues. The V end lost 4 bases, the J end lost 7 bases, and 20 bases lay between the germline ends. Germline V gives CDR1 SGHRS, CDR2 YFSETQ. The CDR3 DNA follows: TGCGCCAGCAGCATACTCCGGGCGGGGCACCTTGAAGCTTTCTTT. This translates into CASSILRAGHLEAFF.

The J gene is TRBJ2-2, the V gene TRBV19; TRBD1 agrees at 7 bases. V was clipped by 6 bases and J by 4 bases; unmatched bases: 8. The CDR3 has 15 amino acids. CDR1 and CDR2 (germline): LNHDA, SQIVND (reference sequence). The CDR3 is CASRTTGVSTGELFF. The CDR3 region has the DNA TGTGCCAGTAGGACTACAGGGGTATCCACCGGGGAGCTGTTTTTT.

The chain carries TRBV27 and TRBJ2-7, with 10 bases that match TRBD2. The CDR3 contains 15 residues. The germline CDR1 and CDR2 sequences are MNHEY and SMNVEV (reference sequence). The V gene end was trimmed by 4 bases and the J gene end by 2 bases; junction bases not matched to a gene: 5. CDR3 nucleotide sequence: TGTGCCAGCAGTTCCGTGGGACTAGCGACCTACGAGCAGTACTTC. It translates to CASSSVGLATYEQYF.

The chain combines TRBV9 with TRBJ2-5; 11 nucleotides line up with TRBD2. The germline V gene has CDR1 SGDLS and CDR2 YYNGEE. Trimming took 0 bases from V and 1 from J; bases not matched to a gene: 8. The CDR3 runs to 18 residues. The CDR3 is CASSVGLAGGPPQETQYF. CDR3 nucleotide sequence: TGTGCCAGCAGCGTAGGCCTAGCGGGGGGACCTCCCCAAGAGACCCAGTACTTC.

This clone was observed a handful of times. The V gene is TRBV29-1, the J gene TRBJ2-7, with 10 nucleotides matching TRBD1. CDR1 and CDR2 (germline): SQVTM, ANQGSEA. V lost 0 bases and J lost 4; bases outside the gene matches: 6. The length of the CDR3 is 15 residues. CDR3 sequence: CSVEDRRDRGYEQYF. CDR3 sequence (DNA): TGCAGCGTTGAAGATCGACGGGACAGGGGTTACGAGCAGTACTTC.

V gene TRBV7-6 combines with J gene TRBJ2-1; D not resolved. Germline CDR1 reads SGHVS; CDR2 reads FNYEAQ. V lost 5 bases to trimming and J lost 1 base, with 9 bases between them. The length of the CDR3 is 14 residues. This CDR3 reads CASSLGWSYNEQFF. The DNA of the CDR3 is TGTGCCAGCAGCCTAGGGTGGTCCTACAATGAGCAGTTCTTC. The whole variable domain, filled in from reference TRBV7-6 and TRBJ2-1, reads GAGVSQSPRYKVTKRGQDVALRCDPISGHVSLYWYRQALGQGPEFLTYFNYEAQQDKSGLPNDRFSAERPEGSISTLTIQRTEQRDSAMYRCASSLGWSYNEQFFGPGTRLTVL.

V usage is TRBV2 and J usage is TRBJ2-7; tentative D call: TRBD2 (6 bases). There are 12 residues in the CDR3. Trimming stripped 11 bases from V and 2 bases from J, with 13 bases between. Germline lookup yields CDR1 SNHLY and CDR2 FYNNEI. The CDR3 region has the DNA TGTGCCGGAGGGGTAGGACCCTACGAGCAGTACTTC. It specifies CAGGVGPYEQYF.

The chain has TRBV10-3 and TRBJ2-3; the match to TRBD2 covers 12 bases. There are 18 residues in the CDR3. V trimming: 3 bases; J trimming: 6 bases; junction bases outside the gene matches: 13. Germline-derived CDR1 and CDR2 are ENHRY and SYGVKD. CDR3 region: CAISEWSRLAGVSDTQYF. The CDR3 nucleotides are TGTGCCATCAGTGAATGGTCTAGACTAGCGGGAGTATCTGATACGCAGTATTTT.

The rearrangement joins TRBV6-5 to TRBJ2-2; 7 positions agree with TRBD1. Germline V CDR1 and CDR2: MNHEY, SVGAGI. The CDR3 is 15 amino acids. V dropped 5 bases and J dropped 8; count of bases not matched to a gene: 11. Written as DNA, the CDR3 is TGTGCCAGCAGTCGTACAGGGGCCCTTGGGGGGGAGCTGTTTTTT. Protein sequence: CASSRTGALGGELFF.

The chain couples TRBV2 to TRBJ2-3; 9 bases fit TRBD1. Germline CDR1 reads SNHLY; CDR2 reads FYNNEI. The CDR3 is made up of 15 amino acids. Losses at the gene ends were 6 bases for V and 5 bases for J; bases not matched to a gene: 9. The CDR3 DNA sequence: TGTGCCAGCAGCCCCCGGGACAGGGAGAAAGATACGCAGTATTTT. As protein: CASSPRDREKDTQYF.

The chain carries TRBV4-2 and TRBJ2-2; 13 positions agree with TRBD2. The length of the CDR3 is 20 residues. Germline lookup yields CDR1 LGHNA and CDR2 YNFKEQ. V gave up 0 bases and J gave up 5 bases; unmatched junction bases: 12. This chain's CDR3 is CASSQERDRGLAGLTGELFF. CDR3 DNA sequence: TGTGCCAGCAGCCAAGAACGAGACAGGGGACTAGCGGGGTTGACCGGGGAGCTGTTTTTT.

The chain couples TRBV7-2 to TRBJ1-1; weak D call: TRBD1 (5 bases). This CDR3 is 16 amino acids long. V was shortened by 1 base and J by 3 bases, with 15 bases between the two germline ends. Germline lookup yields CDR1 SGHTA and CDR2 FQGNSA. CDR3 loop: CASSLVAPRGDTEAFF. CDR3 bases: TGTGCCAGCAGCTTAGTAGCCCCAAGGGGTGACACTGAAGCTTTCTTT.

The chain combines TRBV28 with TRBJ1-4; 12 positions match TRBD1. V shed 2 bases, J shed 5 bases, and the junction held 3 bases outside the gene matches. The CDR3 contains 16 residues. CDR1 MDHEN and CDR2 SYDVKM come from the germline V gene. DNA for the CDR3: TGTGCCAGCAGTTTAACCGGGACAGGGGGCAATGAAAAACTGTTTTTT. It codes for CASSLTGTGGNEKLFF.

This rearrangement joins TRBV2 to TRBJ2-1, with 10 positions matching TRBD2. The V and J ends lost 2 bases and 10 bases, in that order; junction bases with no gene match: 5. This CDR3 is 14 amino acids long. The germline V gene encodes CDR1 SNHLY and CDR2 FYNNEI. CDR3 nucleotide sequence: TGTGCCAGCAGTGAACTAGCGGGAGTCGGAGAGCAGTTCTTC. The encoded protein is CASSELAGVGEQFF.

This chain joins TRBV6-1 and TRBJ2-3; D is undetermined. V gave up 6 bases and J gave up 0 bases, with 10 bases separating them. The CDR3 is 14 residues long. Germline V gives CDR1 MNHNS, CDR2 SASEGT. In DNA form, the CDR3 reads TGTGCCAGCAGAGAGGCTACTAGCACAGATACGCAGTATTTT. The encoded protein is CASREATSTDTQYF.

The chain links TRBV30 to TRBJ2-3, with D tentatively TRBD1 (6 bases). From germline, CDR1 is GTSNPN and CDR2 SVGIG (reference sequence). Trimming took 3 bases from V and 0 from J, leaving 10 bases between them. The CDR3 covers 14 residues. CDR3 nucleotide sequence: TGTGCCTGGAGGGGAGACAGGAGCACAGATACGCAGTATTTT. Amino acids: CAWRGDRSTDTQYF.

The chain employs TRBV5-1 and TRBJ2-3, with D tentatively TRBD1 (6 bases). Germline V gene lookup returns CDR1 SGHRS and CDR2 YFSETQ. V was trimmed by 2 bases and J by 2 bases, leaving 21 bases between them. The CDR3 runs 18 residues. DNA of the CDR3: TGCGCCAGCAGCTTTAGTCCCATCGGACAGCCACCCACAGATACGCAGTATTTT. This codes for CASSFSPIGQPPTDTQYF.

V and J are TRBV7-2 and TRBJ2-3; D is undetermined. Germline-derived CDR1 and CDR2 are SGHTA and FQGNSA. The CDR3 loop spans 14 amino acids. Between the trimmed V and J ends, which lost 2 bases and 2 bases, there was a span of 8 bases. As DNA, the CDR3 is TGTGCCAGCAGCTTAAGGCAAAACACAGATACGCAGTATTTT. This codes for CASSLRQNTDTQYF.

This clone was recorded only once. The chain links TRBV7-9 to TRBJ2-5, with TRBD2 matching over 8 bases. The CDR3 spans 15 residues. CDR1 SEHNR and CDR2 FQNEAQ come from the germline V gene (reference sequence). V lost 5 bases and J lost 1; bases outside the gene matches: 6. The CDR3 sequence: CASSPTRGAQETQYF. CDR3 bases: TGTGCCAGCAGCCCTACGCGGGGGGCCCAAGAGACCCAGTACTTC. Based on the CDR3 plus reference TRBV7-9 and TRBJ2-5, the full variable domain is DTGVSQNPRHKITKRGQNVTFRCDPISEHNRLYWYRQTLGQGPEFLTYFQNEAQLEKSRLLSDRFSAERPKGSFSTLEIQRTEQGDSAMYLCASSPTRGAQETQYFGPGTRLLVL.